Below, 29 T cell receptor beta chains from the same sample are listed, as sequenced in a study of CD8+ T cells in alopecia areata. As for treatment: oral pan-JAK inhibitor, 5-10 mg twice daily. From alopecia areata patients, lesional scalp punch biopsies and peripheral blood were collected. Reverse transcribed after extraction, RNA yielded cDNA as the sequencing template. This table comes from immunoSEQ multiplex PCR, and its TCRdb copy is limited to in-frame clones, with some not included. In the table there are 10,000 to 15,000 clones, 68% of which are singletons. The source material was skin, sampled at week 4, from a patient treated with tofacitinib. These receptors were obtained from a human donor with alopecia areata.

This clone was counted once. The rearrangement uses TRBV7-8 and TRBJ2-5; D is perhaps TRBD2 (7 bases). Between the trimmed V and J ends, which lost 4 bases and 2 bases, there was a span of 11 bases. Germline V CDR1 and CDR2: SGHVS, FQNEAQ. The CDR3 has 14 residues. The CDR3 spells CASSSGGLQETQYF. The CDR3 DNA sequence: TGTGCCAGCAGCTCCGGGGGGCTTCAAGAGACCCAGTACTTC.

This clone was detected only once. The V gene is TRBV6-5, the J gene TRBJ2-5; 11 positions agree with TRBD2. Near its end, the DNA agrees better with TRBJ2-7, so the J call may be wrong. The CDR3 is 14 amino acids. Germline lookup yields CDR1 MNHEY and CDR2 SVGAGI. CDR3 DNA sequence: TGTGCCACCCAAAGACTAGCGGGATTCTACGAGCAGTACTTC. Translating it yields CATQRLAGFYEQYF.

About this clone itself: The same CDR3 arises from other DNA sequences in this sample as well. The gene calls are TRBV27 and TRBJ2-7; no clear D. CDR1 MNHEY and CDR2 SMNVEV come from the germline V gene (reference sequence). The CDR3 is made up of 14 amino acids. Trimming stripped 8 bases from V and 3 bases from J, with 17 bases between. The chain's CDR3 is CASAPPGRHYEQYF. The CDR3 region has the DNA TGTGCCAGCGCCCCTCCCGGCAGACACTACGAGCAGTACTTC.

The genes are TRBV4-2 and TRBJ2-1; possibly TRBD1 or TRBD2 for D (6 bases each). The CDR3 has 16 residues. V lost 0 bases to trimming and J lost 1 base, with 10 bases between them. In germline, CDR1 is LGHNA, CDR2 YNFKEQ. CDR3 sequence (DNA): TGTGCCAGCAGCCAAGAGGGGGGCCTTTCCTACAATGAGCAGTTCTTC. Its protein product is CASSQEGGLSYNEQFF.

CDR3 in amino acids: CASSLDWTGSYEQYF. In nucleotides, the CDR3 is TGTGCCAGCAGCTTAGACTGGACAGGATCCTACGAGCAGTACTTC. V gene TRBV7-9 combines with J gene TRBJ2-7; 7 bases are a match to TRBD1. This CDR3 has 15 residues. CDR1 is SEHNR, CDR2 FQNEAQ, per germline (reference sequence). V gave up 1 base and J gave up 1 base; unmatched junction bases: 4. Drawing the rest from reference TRBV7-9 and TRBJ2-7, the complete variable domain is DTGVSQNPRHKITKRGQNVTFRCDPISEHNRLYWYRQTLGQGPEFLTYFQNEAQLEKSRLLSDRFSAERPKGSFSTLEIQRTEQGDSAMYLCASSLDWTGSYEQYFGPGTRLTVT.

The chain combines TRBV9 with TRBJ1-2; D gene uncertain. In germline, CDR1 is SGDLS, CDR2 YYNGEE. The CDR3 has 12 residues. The ends were cut back, 3 bases at V and 4 bases at J, with 7 bases in the middle. Here the CDR3 reads CASSASIYGYTF. In DNA, the CDR3 is TGTGCCAGCAGCGCGTCGATCTATGGCTACACCTTC.

This clone was detected only a few times. The J gene is TRBJ1-1, the V gene TRBV5-6; D is ambiguous. Germline assignment: CDR1 SGHDT and CDR2 YYEEEE. The V end lost 1 base, the J end lost 0 bases, and 7 bases lay between the germline ends. This CDR3 comprises 14 residues. CDR3 residues: CASSLFGMNTEAFF. The CDR3 DNA reads TGTGCCAGCAGCTTGTTCGGCATGAACACTGAAGCTTTCTTT.

The chain recombines TRBV6-5 with TRBJ1-3; D is unclear. V was pared by 4 bases and J by 1 base, with 14 bases between. The CDR3 contains 16 residues. Germline assignment: CDR1 MNHEY and CDR2 SVGAGI. In DNA form, the CDR3 reads TGTGCCAGCAGTTCCCCGATGGTGAAGTCTGGAAACACCATATATTTT. It is translated as CASSSPMVKSGNTIYF.

The J gene is TRBJ1-4, the V gene TRBV2; 8 positions agree with TRBD1. The CDR3 spans 13 residues. V lost 5 bases, J lost 8 bases, and 4 bases stayed unmatched. Germline CDR1 and CDR2: SNHLY and FYNNEI. CDR3 bases: TGTGCCAGCAGTTACAGGGGGAAAGAAAAACTGTTTTTT. Encoded protein: CASSYRGKEKLFF.

This rearrangement joins TRBV5-4 to TRBJ2-5; D possibly corresponds to TRBD2 (5 bases). The V end was cut by 4 bases, the J end by 0 bases, with 10 bases between. Germline V gene data show CDR1 as SGHNT and CDR2 as YYREEE (reference sequence). The CDR3 runs 14 residues. The CDR3 nucleotides are TGTGCCAGCAGCGAACGGGGTTACCAAGAGACCCAGTACTTC. Translating gives CASSERGYQETQYF.

The chain uses TRBV2 and TRBJ1-4; D unresolved. V was clipped by 4 bases and J by 5 bases, with 17 bases between them. Germline CDR1 reads SNHLY; CDR2 reads FYNNEI. The CDR3 is 16 residues long. In DNA, the CDR3 is TGTGCCAGCAGTGCGAGAACAACTGTTCGCAATGAAAAACTGTTTTTT. This encodes CASSARTTVRNEKLFF. Based on the CDR3 plus reference TRBV2 and TRBJ1-4, the full variable domain is EPEVTQTPSHQVTQMGQEVILRCVPISNHLYFYWYRQILGQKVEFLVSFYNNEISEKSEIFDDQFSVERPDGSNFTLKIRSTKLEDSAMYFCASSARTTVRNEKLFFGSGTQLSVL.

The chain uses TRBV11-1 and TRBJ2-7, with D uncertain. Per the germline V gene, CDR1 is SGHAT and CDR2 is FQDESV (reference sequence). Trimming took 1 base from V and 2 from J, leaving 12 bases between them. The CDR3 contains 15 residues. The CDR3 here is CASSLDGARPYEQYF. Here the CDR3 DNA reads TGTGCCAGCAGCTTAGACGGCGCCAGACCCTACGAGCAGTACTTC.

The chain carries TRBV5-1 and TRBJ1-1; 11 bases are shared with TRBD1. The CDR3 is 15 amino acids. Per the germline V gene, CDR1 is SGHRS and CDR2 is YFSETQ. V gave up 1 base and J gave up 5 bases; unmatched junction bases: 4. The CDR3 DNA reads TGCGCCAGCAGCTTGTTCGGGACAGGGGGGACTGAAGCTTTCTTT. Protein: CASSLFGTGGTEAFF.

This clone was found a few times. The chain links TRBV5-4 to TRBJ1-2; D not resolved. CDR1 and CDR2 from the germline V gene are SGHNT and YYREEE (reference sequence). This CDR3 region has 14 residues. V was clipped by 0 bases and J by 6 bases, with 12 bases between them. This CDR3 reads CASSLASDFNGYTF. The CDR3, as DNA: TGTGCCAGCAGCTTGGCCTCGGATTTTAATGGCTACACCTTC.

This clone turned up a few times. The genes are TRBV4-3 and TRBJ2-5, with 11 nucleotides matching TRBD2. CDR3 length: 20 residues. V gave up 4 bases and J gave up 0 bases; unmatched junction bases: 16. Germline V CDR1 and CDR2: LGHNA, YSLEER. CDR3 protein: CASSPRASPSSGGYQETQYF. CDR3 coding DNA: TGCGCCAGCAGCCCTCGTGCAAGTCCGTCTAGCGGGGGGTACCAAGAGACCCAGTACTTC.

This clone showed up just a few times. This chain links TRBV23-1 with TRBJ2-5; TRBD2 matches 14 bases. TRBV23-1 has ORF status, its function being uncertain. V shed 4 bases and J 4 bases; nucleotides not matched to a gene: 11. The CDR3 runs 18 residues. CDR3 nucleotides: TGCGCCAGCAGTCCGAGACTAGCGGGGGGGCTGGTGCGAGAGACCCAGTACTTC. Amino acids: CASSPRLAGGLVRETQYF.

V usage is TRBV18 and J usage is TRBJ2-5; perhaps TRBD1 as D (5 bases). The CDR3 spans 15 residues. The germline gives CDR1 KGHSH, CDR2 LQKENI. Trimming removed 2 bases at V and 1 base at J, with 11 bases between. This CDR3 is CASSPVQGAQETQYF. Here the CDR3 DNA reads TGTGCCAGCTCACCAGTTCAAGGGGCCCAAGAGACCCAGTACTTC.

The chain links TRBV6-5 to TRBJ1-1, with TRBD1 identical over 8 bases. This CDR3 is 16 amino acids long. V shed 2 bases, J shed 5 bases, and the junction held 10 bases outside the gene matches. The germline gives CDR1 MNHEY, CDR2 SVGAGI. The chain's CDR3 is CASSYLGQGERTEAFF. For the CDR3, the DNA is TGTGCCAGCAGTTACCTCGGACAGGGCGAGAGGACTGAAGCTTTCTTT.

The chain recombines TRBV6-5 with TRBJ1-5, with D possibly being TRBD1 (5 bases). The V end lost 2 bases, the J end lost 9 bases, and 14 bases lay between the germline ends. The CDR3 extends over 14 amino acids. Germline values: CDR1 MNHEY, CDR2 SVGAGI. CDR3 amino acids: CASSYLSSGMPQHF. CDR3 coding DNA: TGTGCCAGCAGTTACCTCTCTTCAGGGATGCCCCAGCATTTT.

J is TRBJ2-7 and V is TRBV14, with D tentatively TRBD1 (6 bases). The germline V gene has CDR1 SGHDN and CDR2 FVKESK. The CDR3 contains 18 residues. V was cut by 1 base and J by 2 bases, with 21 bases left in between. The CDR3 loop reads CASSQGDIQKTIPYEQYF. CDR3 coding DNA: TGTGCCAGCAGCCAAGGGGACATTCAAAAGACCATCCCCTACGAGCAGTACTTC.

V gene TRBV7-9 combines with J gene TRBJ1-1, with D uncertain. CDR1 is SEHNR, CDR2 FQNEAQ, per germline (reference sequence). The V gene lost 5 bases and the J gene lost 0 bases, with 13 bases spanning the gap. The CDR3 runs 15 residues. CDR3 DNA: TGTGCCAGCAGCCCGGGAGGTGGAATGAACACTGAAGCTTTCTTT. This sequence encodes CASSPGGGMNTEAFF.

The rearrangement links TRBV18 to TRBJ1-1; weak D call: TRBD1 (6 bases). The CDR3 loop spans 14 amino acids. V lost 4 bases and J lost 4, with 13 bases in between. Germline V gene sequence: CDR1 KGHSH, CDR2 LQKENI. The DNA for the CDR3 is TGTGCCAGCTCACTATTCACAGGGAGCACTGAAGCTTTCTTT. This sequence encodes CASSLFTGSTEAFF.

The table lists this clone with a few counts. The chain recombines TRBV7-2 with TRBJ2-6, with D unclear. V was trimmed by 5 bases and J by 2 bases, leaving 4 bases between them. Germline V gene lookup returns CDR1 SGHTA and CDR2 FQGNSA. The CDR3 is 13 residues long. The CDR3 DNA is TGTGCCAGCAGCCGGGCTGGGGCCAACGTCCTGACTTTC. Residues: CASSRAGANVLTF.

The gene calls are TRBV2 and TRBJ1-1; D is possibly TRBD1 (6 bases). The CDR3 covers 13 residues. CDR1 is SNHLY and CDR2 is FYNNEI in the germline V gene. The V and J ends lost 6 bases and 4 bases respectively, with 12 bases between them. Written as DNA, the CDR3 is TGTGCCAGCAGACAGGGTATGGGCACTGAAGCTTTCTTT. Amino acid sequence: CASRQGMGTEAFF.

The chain has TRBV4-3 and TRBJ1-1, with D possibly TRBD1 on 5 matching bases. The ends were cut back, 4 bases at V and 3 bases at J, with 15 bases in the middle. The length of the CDR3 is 15 residues. Germline lookup yields CDR1 LGHNA and CDR2 YSLEER. The CDR3 DNA follows: TGCGCCAGCAGCCCCCACGGGGCGTTGGACACTGAAGCTTTCTTT. Its translation: CASSPHGALDTEAFF.

This clone has a handful of counts. V is TRBV7-6 and J is TRBJ1-5; D is unclear. Germline CDR1 SGHVS, CDR2 FNYEAQ. CDR3 length: 12 amino acids. Trimming pared 4 bases from V and 5 bases from J, leaving 6 bases between. CDR3 nucleotide sequence: TGTGCCAGCAGCTACCTCGATCAGCCCCAGCATTTT. This gives the protein CASSYLDQPQHF.

The J gene is TRBJ2-2, the V gene TRBV11-1; 9 bases are shared with TRBD1. The ends lost 6 bases at V and 4 bases at J; junction bases unmatched: 3. This CDR3 contains 14 residues. Germline V lookup: CDR1 SGHAT, CDR2 FQDESV (reference sequence). The CDR3 is CASSSTGGTGELFF. Here the CDR3 DNA reads TGTGCCAGCAGTTCGACAGGGGGCACCGGGGAGCTGTTTTTT.

V gene TRBV10-3 combines with J gene TRBJ2-3, with 9 bases lining up with TRBD2. This CDR3 is 16 amino acids long. In germline, CDR1 is ENHRY, CDR2 SYGVKD. V gave up 5 bases and J gave up 1 base; unmatched junction bases: 7. The CDR3 here is CAISRNSGGGTDTQYF. The CDR3 nucleotides read TGTGCCATCAGTCGAAATAGCGGGGGCGGCACAGATACGCAGTATTTT.

The gene calls are TRBV7-2 and TRBJ2-2, with 11 nucleotides matching TRBD2. The CDR3 is 16 residues long. Germline V gene sequence: CDR1 SGHTA, CDR2 FQGNSA. With 5 bases clipped from V and 9 bases from J, the junction kept 11 bases outside the gene matches. The CDR3 loop reads CASSRGSGGAMRELFF. The CDR3 coding sequence is TGTGCCAGCAGCCGAGGTAGCGGGGGGGCCATGCGGGAGCTGTTTTTT.